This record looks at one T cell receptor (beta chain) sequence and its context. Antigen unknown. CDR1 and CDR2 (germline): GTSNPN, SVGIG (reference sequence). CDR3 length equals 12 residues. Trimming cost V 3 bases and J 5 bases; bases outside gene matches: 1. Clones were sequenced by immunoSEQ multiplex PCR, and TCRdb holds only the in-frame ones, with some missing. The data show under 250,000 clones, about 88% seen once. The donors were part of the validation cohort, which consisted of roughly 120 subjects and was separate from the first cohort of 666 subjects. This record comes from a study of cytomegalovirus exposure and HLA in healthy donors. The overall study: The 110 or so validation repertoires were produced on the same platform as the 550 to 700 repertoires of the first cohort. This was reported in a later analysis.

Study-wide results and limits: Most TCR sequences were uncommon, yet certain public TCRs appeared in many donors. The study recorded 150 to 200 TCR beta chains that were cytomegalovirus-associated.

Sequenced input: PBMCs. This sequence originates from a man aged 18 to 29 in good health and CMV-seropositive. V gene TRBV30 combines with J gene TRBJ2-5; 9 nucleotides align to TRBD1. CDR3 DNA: TGTGCCTGGAGCGGGACAGGGGAGACCCAGTACTTC. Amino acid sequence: CAWSGTGETQYF.